This record looks at one T cell receptor (beta chain) sequence and its context. The antigen is undetermined. These data originate in a study of beta chain features in type 1 diabetes. Looking at the study overall: Some 110 million sorted cells were examined across all samples. Whole-study findings and limits: Shortening that was moderate but significant affected the TCRB CDR3s of Type 1 diabetes patients in all four CD4+ subsets. For patients, the naive, central memory and Treg TCRB repertoires appeared more alike than for healthy donors. Possibly, sequencing cDNA over-represented cells that had high TCR expression levels.

cDNA synthesis used the whole RNA isolate, giving expressed TCRB sequences. Method: immunoSEQ multiplex PCR; TCRdb's copy keeps in-frame clones and lacks some. The sample consists of around 650,000 clones, 9.5% to 15% of them appearing once. The CDR3 has 15 amino acids. The V segment lost 5 bases and the J segment 4 bases; nucleotides outside the gene matches: 9. Germline-derived CDR1 and CDR2 are GTSNPN and SVGIG (reference sequence). The sequenced sample was naive CD4+ T cells from blood. This chain uses TRBV30 with TRBJ1-2, with TRBD1 matching 11 bases. The clonotype was recovered from a man aged 25-45 years with type 1 diabetes. The CDR3 region has the DNA TGTGCCTGGTTCTCCCCCGGGACAGGGGGCTATGGCTACACCTTC. Translated, it gives CAWFSPGTGGYGYTF.